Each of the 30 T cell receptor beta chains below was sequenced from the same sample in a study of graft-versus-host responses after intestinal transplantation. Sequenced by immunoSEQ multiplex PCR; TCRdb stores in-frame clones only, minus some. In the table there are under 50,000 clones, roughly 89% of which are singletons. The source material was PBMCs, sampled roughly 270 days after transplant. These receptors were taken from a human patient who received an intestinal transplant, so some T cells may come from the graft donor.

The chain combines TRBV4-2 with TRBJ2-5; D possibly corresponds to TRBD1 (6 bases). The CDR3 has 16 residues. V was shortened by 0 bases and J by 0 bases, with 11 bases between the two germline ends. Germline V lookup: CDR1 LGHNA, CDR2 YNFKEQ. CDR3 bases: TGTGCCAGCAGCCAAGATCACAGGGACAACCAAGAGACCCAGTACTTC. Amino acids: CASSQDHRDNQETQYF.

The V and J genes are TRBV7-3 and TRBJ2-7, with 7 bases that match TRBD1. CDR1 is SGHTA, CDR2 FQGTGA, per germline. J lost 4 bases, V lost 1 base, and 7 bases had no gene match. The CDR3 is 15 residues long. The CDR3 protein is CASSLRKGASYEQYF. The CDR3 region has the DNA TGTGCCAGCAGCTTAAGGAAGGGGGCGAGTTACGAGCAGTACTTC.

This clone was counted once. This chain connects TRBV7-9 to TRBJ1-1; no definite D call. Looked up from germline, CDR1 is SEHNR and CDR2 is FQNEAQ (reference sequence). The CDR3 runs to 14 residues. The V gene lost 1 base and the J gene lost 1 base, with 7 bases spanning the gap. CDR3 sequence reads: CASSLVSGNTEAFF. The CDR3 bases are TGTGCCAGCAGCTTAGTATCGGGGAACACTGAAGCTTTCTTT.

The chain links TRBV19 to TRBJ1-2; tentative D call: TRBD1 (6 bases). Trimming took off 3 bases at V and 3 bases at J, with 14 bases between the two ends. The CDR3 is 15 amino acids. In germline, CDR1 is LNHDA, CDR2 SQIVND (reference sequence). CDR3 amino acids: CASSMLHRADYGYTF. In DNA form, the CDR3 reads TGTGCCAGTAGTATGTTACACAGGGCGGACTATGGCTACACCTTC.

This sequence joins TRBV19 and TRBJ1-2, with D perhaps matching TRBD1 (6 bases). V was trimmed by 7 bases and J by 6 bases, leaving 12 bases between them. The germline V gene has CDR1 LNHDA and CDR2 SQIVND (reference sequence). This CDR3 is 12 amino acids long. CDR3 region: CASNYPGDGYTF. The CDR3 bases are TGTGCCAGTAACTACCCAGGGGATGGCTACACCTTC.

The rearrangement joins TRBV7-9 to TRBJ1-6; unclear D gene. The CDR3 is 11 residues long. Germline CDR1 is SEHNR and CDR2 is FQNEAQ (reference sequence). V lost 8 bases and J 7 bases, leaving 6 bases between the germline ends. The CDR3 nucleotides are TGTGCCAGCTCGGGGAATTCACCCCTCCACTTT. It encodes CASSGNSPLHF.

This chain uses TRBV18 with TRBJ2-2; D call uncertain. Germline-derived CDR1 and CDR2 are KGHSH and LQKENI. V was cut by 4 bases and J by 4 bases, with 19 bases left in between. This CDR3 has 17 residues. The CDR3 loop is CASSQAAGPQSTGELFF. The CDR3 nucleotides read TGTGCCAGCTCACAGGCGGCCGGGCCCCAGAGCACCGGGGAGCTGTTTTTT. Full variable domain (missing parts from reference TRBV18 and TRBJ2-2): NAGVMQNPRHLVRRRGQEARLRCSPMKGHSHVYWYRQLPEEGLKFMVYLQKENIIDESGMPKERFSAEFPKEGPSILRIQQVVRGDSAAYFCASSQAAGPQSTGELFFGEGSRLTVL.

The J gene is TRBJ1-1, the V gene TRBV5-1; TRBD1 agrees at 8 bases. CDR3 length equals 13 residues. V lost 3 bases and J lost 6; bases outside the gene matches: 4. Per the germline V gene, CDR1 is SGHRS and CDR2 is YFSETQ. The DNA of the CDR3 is TGCGCCAGCAGCTGGGACAGGACCGCTGAAGCTTTCTTT. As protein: CASSWDRTAEAFF.

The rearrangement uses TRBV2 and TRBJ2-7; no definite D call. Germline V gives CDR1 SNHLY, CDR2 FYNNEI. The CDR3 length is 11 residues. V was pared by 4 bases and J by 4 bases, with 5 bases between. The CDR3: CASSVEYEQYF. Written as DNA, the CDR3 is TGTGCCAGCAGTGTTGAGTACGAGCAGTACTTC.

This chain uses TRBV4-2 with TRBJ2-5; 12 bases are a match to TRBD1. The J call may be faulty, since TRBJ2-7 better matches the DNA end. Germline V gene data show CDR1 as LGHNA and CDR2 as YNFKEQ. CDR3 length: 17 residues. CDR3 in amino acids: CASSQRGGGTGGDEQYF. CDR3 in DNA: TGTGCCAGCAGCCAGCGAGGCGGCGGGACAGGGGGCGACGAGCAGTACTTC.

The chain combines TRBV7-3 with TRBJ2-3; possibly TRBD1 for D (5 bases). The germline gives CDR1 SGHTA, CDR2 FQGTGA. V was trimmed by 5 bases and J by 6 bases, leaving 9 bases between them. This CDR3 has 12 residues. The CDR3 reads CASSGASDTQYF. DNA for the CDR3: TGTGCCAGCAGCGGGGCCTCTGATACGCAGTATTTT. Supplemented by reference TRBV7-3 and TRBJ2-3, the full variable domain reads GAGVSQTPSNKVTEKGKYVELRCDPISGHTALYWYRQSLGQGPEFLIYFQGTGAADDSGLPNDRFFAVRPEGSVSTLKIQRTERGDSAVYLCASSGASDTQYFGPGTRLTVL.

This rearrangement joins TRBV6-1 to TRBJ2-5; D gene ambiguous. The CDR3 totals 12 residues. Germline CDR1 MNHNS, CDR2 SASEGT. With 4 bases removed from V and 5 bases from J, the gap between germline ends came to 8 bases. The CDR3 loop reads CASSGVKETQYF. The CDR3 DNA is TGTGCCAGCAGTGGAGTTAAGGAGACCCAGTACTTC.

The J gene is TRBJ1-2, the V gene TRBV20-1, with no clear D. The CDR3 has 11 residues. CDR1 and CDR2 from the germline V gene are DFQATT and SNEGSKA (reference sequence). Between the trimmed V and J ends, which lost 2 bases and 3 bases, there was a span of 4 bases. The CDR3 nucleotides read TGCAGTGCTAGAAACCACTATGGCTACACCTTC. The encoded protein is CSARNHYGYTF.

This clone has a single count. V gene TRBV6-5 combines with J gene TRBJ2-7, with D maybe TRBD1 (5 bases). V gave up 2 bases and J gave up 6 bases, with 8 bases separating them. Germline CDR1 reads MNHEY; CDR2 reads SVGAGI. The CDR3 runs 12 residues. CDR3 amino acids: CASSYGASEQYF. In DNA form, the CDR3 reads TGTGCCAGCAGTTACGGGGCTAGCGAGCAGTACTTC.

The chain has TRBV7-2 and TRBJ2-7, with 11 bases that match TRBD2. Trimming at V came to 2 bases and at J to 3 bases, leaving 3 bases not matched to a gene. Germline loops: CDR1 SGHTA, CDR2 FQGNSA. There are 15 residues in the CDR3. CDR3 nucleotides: TGTGCCAGCAGCTTAACTAGCGGGGGTTTCTACGAGCAGTACTTC. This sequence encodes CASSLTSGGFYEQYF.

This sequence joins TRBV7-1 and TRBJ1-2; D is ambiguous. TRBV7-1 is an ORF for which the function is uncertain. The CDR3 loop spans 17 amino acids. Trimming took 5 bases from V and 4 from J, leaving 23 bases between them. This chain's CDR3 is CASSNFYNEGKTYGYTF. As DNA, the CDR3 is TGTGCCAGCAGCAACTTCTATAACGAGGGAAAGACCTATGGCTACACCTTC.

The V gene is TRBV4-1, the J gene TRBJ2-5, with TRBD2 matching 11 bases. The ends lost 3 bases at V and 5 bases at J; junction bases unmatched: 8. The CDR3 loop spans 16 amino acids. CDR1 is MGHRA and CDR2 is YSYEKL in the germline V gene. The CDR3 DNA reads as TGCGCCAGCAGCCACCTTAGCGGGGGGGACGGGGAGACCCAGTACTTC. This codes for CASSHLSGGDGETQYF.

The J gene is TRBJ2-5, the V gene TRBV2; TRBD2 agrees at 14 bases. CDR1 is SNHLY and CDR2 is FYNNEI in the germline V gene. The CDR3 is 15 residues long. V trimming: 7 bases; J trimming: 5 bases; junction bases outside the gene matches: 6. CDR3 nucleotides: TGTGCCAGCAAATCGAGACTAGCGGGGGGGGAGACCCAGTACTTC. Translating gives CASKSRLAGGETQYF.

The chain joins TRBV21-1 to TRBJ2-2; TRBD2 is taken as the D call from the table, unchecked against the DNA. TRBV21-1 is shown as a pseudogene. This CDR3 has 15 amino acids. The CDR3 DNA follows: TGTGCCAGCAGCAACCAGCGGGGTGGGACCGGGGAGCTGTTTTTT. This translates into CASSNQRGGTGELFF.

The DNA for the CDR3 is TGCGCCAGCAGCCAACCAGGGCCCCGCCGCAATGAGCAGTTCTTC. Its translation is CASSQPGPRRNEQFF. The chain joins TRBV4-1 to TRBJ2-1, with D possibly being TRBD1 (5 bases). The CDR3 extends over 15 amino acids. Germline CDR1 is MGHRA and CDR2 is YSYEKL. Trimming removed 2 bases at V and 6 bases at J, with 14 bases between.

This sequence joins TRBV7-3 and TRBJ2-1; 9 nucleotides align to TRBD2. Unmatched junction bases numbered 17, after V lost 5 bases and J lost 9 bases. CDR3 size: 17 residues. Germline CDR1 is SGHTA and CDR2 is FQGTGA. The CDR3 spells CASSPRGHSGGAGEQFF. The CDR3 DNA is TGTGCCAGCAGCCCACGGGGCCATAGCGGGGGAGCCGGTGAGCAGTTCTTC.

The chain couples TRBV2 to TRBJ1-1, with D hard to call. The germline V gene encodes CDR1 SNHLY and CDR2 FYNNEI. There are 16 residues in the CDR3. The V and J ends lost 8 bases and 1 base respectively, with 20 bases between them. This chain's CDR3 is CASLSKGPPGNTEAFF. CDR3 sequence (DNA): TGTGCCAGCCTCTCGAAGGGCCCCCCCGGGAACACTGAAGCTTTCTTT.

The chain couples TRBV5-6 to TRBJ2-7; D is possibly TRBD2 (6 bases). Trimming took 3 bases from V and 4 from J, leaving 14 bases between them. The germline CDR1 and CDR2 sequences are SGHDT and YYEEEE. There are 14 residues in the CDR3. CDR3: CASSSEGGVYEQYF. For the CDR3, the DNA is TGTGCCAGCAGCTCGGAAGGCGGGGTTTACGAGCAGTACTTC.

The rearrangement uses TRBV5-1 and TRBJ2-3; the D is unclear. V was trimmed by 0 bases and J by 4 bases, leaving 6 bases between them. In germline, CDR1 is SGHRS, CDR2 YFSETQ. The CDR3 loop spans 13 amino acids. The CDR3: CASSLGGADTQYF. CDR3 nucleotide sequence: TGCGCCAGCAGCTTGGGAGGAGCAGATACGCAGTATTTT.

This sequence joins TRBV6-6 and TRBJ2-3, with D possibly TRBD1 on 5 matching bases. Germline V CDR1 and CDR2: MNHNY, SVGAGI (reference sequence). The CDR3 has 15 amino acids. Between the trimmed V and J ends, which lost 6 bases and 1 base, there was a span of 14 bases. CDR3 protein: CASRFDSKGTDTQYF. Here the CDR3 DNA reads TGTGCCAGCAGATTTGACAGTAAGGGCACAGATACGCAGTATTTT.

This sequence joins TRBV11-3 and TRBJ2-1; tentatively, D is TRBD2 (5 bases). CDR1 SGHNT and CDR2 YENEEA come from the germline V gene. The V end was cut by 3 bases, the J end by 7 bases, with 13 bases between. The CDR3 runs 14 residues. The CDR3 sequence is CASSLPPGVNEQFF. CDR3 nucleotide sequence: TGTGCCAGCAGCTTGCCACCCGGGGTTAATGAGCAGTTCTTC.

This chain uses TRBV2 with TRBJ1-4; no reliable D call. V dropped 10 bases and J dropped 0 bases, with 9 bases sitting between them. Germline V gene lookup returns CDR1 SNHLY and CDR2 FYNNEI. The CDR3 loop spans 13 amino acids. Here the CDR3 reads CATCPATNEKLFF. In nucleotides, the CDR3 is TGTGCCACCTGTCCCGCAACTAATGAAAAACTGTTTTTT.

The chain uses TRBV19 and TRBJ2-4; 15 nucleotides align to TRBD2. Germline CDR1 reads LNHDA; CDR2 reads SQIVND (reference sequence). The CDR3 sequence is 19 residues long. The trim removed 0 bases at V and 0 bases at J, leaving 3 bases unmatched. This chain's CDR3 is CASSIDGTSGGRAKNIQYF. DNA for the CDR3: TGTGCCAGTAGTATAGACGGGACTAGCGGGGGGCGAGCCAAAAACATTCAGTACTTC.

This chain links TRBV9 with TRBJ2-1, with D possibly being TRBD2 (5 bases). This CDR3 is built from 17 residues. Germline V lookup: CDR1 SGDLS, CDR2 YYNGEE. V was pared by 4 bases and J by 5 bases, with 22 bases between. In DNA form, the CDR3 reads TGTGCCAGCAGCTATCTCCCCGAACCTTCCGGGGACAATGAGCAGTTCTTC. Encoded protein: CASSYLPEPSGDNEQFF.

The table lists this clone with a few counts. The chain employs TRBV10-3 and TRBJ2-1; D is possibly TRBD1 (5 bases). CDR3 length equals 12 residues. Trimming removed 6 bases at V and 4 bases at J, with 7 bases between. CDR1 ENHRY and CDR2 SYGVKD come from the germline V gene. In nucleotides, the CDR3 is TGTGCCATCAGGACAGCATACAATGAGCAGTTCTTC. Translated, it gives CAIRTAYNEQFF.